This T cell receptor (beta chain) originates from a study of blood T cell repertoires in COVID-19. Background on the study: Sample material is recorded as cDNA or gDNA derived from T cells, B-cell-depleted T cells, or PBMCs.

Assay used: immunoSEQ multiplex PCR; TCRdb lists only in-frame clones, some missing. Here the sample spans fewer than 350,000 clones, over 75% being singletons. This clone was seen only once. Trimming removed 3 bases from V and 4 bases from J; junction bases left unmatched: 11. Per germline, CDR1 SGHRS and CDR2 YFSETQ. The CDR3 is 16 amino acids. J is TRBJ1-2 and V is TRBV5-1, with 8 bases matching TRBD1. This TCR was sampled from a woman under 40 with COVID-19, enrolled during active disease. Material for sequencing was peripheral blood. The DNA for the CDR3 is TGCGCCAGCAGCTACGATTCTCAGGGGGCGAGCTATGGCTACACCTTC. Translated, it gives CASSYDSQGASYGYTF.